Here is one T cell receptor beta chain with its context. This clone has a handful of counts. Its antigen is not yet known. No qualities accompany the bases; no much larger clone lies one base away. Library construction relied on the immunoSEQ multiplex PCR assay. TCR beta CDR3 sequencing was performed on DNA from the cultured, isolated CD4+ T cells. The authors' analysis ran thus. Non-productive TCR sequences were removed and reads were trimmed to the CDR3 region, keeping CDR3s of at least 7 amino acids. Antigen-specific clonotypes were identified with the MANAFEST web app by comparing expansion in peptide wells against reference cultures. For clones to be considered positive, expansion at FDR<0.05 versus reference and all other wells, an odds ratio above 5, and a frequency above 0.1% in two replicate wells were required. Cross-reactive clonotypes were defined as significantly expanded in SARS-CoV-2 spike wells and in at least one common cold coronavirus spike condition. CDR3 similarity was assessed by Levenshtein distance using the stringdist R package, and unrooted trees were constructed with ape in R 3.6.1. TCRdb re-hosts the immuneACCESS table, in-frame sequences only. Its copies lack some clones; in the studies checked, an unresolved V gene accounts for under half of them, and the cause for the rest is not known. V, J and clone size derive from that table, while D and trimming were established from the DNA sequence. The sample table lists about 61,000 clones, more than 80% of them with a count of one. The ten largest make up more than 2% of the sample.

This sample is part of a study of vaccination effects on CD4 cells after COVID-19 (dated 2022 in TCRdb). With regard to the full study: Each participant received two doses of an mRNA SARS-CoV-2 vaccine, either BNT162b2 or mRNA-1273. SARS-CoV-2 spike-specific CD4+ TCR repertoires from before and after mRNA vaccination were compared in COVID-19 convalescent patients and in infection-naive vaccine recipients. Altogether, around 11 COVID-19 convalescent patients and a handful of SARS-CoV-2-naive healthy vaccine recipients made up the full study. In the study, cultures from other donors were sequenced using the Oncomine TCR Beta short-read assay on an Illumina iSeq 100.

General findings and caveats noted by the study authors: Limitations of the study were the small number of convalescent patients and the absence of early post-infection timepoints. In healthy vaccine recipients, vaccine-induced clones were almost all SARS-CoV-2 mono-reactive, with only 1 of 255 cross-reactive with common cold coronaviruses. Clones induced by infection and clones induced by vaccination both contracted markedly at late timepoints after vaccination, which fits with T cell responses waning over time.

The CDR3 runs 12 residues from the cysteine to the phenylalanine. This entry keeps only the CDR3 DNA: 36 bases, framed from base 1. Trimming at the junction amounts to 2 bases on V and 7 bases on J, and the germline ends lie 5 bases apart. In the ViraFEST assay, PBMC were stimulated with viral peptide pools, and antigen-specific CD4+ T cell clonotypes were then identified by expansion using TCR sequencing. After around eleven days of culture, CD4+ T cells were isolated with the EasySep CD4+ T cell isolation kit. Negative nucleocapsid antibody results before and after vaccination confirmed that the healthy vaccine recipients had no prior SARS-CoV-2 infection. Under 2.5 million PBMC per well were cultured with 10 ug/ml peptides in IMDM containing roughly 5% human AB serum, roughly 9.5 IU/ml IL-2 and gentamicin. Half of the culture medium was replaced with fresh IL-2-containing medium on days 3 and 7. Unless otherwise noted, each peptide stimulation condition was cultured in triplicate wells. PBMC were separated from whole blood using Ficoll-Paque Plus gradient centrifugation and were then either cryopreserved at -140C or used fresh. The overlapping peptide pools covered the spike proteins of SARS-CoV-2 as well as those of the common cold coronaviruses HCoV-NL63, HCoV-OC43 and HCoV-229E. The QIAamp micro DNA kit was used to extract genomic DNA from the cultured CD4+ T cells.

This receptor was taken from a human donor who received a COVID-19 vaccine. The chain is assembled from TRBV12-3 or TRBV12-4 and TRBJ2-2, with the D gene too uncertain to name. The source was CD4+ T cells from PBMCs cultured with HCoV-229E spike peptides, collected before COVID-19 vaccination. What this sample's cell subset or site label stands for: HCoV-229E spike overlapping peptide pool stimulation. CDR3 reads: CASSLLGGELFF. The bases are TGTGCCAGCAGTTTACTAGGCGGGGAGCTGTTTTTT.